These 5 T cell receptor beta chains originate from one sample sequenced in a study of early T cells in non-severe SARS-CoV-2 infection. TCRdb redid the calling of the 5' RACE reads with MiXCR, one entry per CDR3 protein. The sample contains 30,000 to 45,000 distinct CDR3 sequences, roughly 5.3% of which appear only once. The sequenced sample was whole blood. These receptors were taken from an adult who was a healthcare worker with PCR-confirmed SARS-CoV-2 infection or an uninfected control (not recorded which).

This clonotype has a count of ten or more. This sequence joins TRBV19 and TRBJ2-1; 9 nucleotides match TRBD2. Trimming at V came to 5 bases and at J to 4 bases, leaving 9 bases not matched to a gene. From germline, CDR1 is LNHDA and CDR2 SQIVND (reference sequence). The CDR3 totals 16 residues. The CDR3 DNA reads as TGTGCCAGTAGTGCGCGAGCGGGAGGAGGGTACAATGAGCAGTTCTTC. Encoded protein: CASSARAGGGYNEQFF.

There are many counts of this clonotype. The chain joins TRBV19 to TRBJ1-5; unclear D gene. V was cut by 3 bases and J by 7 bases, with 7 bases left in between. The CDR3 is 12 amino acids. CDR1 and CDR2 from the germline V gene are LNHDA and SQIVND (reference sequence). CDR3 loop: CASSIGWQPQHF. The CDR3 DNA is TGTGCCAGTAGTATCGGCTGGCAGCCCCAGCATTTT.

This chain connects TRBV5-1 to TRBJ2-1; unclear D gene. From germline, CDR1 is SGHRS and CDR2 YFSETQ. This CDR3 is built from 17 residues. With 5 bases removed from V and 2 bases from J, the gap between germline ends came to 20 bases. CDR3 amino acids: CASSLVGSLGTYNEQFF. The CDR3 DNA reads as TGCGCCAGCAGTCTAGTCGGGTCCCTGGGGACCTACAATGAGCAGTTCTTC.

With regard to this clonotype: A read error may produce the germline difference seen at one junction end. The rearrangement links TRBV2 to TRBJ1-1; 7 bases are shared with TRBD1. The CDR3 sequence is 13 residues long. Germline V lookup: CDR1 SNHLY, CDR2 FYNNEI. In nucleotides, the CDR3 is TGTGCCAGCAGCCAGGACAGGCGAGCGGGGACTTACTTT. This sequence encodes CASSQDRRAGTYF.

This clonotype has a handful of counts. The chain uses TRBV2 and TRBJ2-1; D unclear. This CDR3 has 12 amino acids. Germline-derived CDR1 and CDR2 are SNHLY and FYNNEI. V was pared by 4 bases and J by 9 bases, with 10 bases between. Here the CDR3 reads CASSGPAFEQFF. The CDR3 coding sequence is TGTGCCAGCAGTGGACCGGCATTTGAGCAGTTCTTC.